This TCR beta chain was recovered during a study of Ad26.COV2.S vaccination and SARS-CoV-2 variants. As for the study in general: Participants got Ad26.COV2.S intramuscularly, once or twice 56 days apart. Study outcomes and limitations: Measures of TCR breadth and depth may have fallen short of total T cell responses.

Regarding this clone: As yet, its antigen is unknown.

Treatment indicated: about 20 received Ad26.COV2.S at low or high dose, single or two shots; 5 received placebo; per-sample allocation not given. The samples date from day 63 after the first vaccine or placebo injection. Germline CDR1 reads SNHLY; CDR2 reads FYNNEI. The V and J ends lost 8 bases and 0 bases respectively, with 11 bases between them. This CDR3 spans 14 amino acids. The table came from immunoSEQ multiplex PCR; TCRdb's copy has only in-frame clones and leaves some out. The table shows roughly 700,000 clones, with 70% to 90% occurring only once. V gene TRBV2 combines with J gene TRBJ1-5; D remains ambiguous. This clonotype was sampled from a person aged 18-65 years who received the Ad26.COV2.S COVID-19 vaccine or a placebo. Sequences were derived from peripheral blood, sampled in a trial of Ad26.COV2.S vaccine versus placebo. CDR3 amino acids: CASEPGYSNQPQHF. DNA of the CDR3: TGTGCCAGCGAACCAGGATATAGCAATCAGCCCCAGCATTTT.